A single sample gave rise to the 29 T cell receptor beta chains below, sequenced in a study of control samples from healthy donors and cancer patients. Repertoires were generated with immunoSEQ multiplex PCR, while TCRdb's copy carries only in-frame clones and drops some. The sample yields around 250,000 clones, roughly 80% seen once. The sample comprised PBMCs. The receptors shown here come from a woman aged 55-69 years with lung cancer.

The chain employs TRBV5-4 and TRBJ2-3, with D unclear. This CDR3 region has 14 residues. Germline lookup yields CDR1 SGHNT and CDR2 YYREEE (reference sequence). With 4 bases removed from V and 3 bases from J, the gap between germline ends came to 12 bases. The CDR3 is CASSPGTWTDTQYF. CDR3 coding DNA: TGTGCCAGCAGCCCAGGAACGTGGACAGATACGCAGTATTTT.

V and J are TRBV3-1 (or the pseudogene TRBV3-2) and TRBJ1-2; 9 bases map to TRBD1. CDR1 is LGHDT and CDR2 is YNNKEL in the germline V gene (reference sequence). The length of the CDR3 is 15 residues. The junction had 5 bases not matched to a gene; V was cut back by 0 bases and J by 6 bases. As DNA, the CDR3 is TGTGCCAGCAGCCAAGAACCGGGGACAGGGCATGGCTACACCTTC. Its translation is CASSQEPGTGHGYTF.

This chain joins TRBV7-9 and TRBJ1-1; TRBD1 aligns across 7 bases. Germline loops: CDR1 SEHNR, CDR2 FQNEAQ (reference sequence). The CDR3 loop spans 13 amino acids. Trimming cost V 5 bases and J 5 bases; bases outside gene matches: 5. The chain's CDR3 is CASSVGQRTEAFF. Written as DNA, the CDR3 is TGTGCCAGCAGCGTGGGACAGAGGACTGAAGCTTTCTTT.

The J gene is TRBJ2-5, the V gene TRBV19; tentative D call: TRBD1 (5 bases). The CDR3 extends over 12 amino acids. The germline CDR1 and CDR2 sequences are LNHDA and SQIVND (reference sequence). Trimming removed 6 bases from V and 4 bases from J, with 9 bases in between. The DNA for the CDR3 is TGTGCCAGTAGCACGACAGCAGAGACCCAGTACTTC. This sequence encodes CASSTTAETQYF.

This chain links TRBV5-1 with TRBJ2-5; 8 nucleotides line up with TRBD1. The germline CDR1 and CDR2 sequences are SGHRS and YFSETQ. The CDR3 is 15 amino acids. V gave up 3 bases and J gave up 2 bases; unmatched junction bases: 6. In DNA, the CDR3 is TGCGCCAGCAGCTCTAGACAGGGGTCACAAGAGACCCAGTACTTC. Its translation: CASSSRQGSQETQYF.

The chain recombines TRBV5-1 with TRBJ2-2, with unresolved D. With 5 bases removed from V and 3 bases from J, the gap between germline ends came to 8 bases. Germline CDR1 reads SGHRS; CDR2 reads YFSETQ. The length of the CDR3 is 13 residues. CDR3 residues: CASSMTDTGELFF. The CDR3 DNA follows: TGCGCCAGCAGTATGACTGACACCGGGGAGCTGTTTTTT.

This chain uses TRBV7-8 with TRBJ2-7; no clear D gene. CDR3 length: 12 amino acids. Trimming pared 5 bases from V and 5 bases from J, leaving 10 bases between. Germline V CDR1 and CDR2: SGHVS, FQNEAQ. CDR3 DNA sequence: TGTGCCAGCAGCCCCCACCCCCACGAGCAGTACTTC. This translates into CASSPHPHEQYF.

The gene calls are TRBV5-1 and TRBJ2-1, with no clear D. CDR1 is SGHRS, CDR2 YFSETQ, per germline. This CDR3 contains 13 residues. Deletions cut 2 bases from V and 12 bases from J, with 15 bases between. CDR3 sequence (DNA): TGCGCCAGCAGCTTCCTACCAGAACAGCCGCAGTTCTTC. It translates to CASSFLPEQPQFF.

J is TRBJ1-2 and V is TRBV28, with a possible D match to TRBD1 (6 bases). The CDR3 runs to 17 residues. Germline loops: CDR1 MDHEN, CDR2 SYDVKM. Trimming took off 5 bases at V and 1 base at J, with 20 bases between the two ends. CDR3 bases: TGTGCCAGCAGTCGATCCGAAAGGAGGACAGTTAACTATGGCTACACCTTC. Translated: CASSRSERRTVNYGYTF.

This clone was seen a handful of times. The CDR3 protein is CASSWGQEGNQPQHF. The CDR3 nucleotides read TGTGCCAGCAGCTGGGGACAAGAGGGAAATCAGCCCCAGCATTTT. This chain joins TRBV6-5 and TRBJ1-5, with D possibly being TRBD1 (6 bases). V shed 6 bases and J shed 4 bases, with 16 bases lying between them. There are 15 residues in the CDR3. Germline values: CDR1 MNHEY, CDR2 SVGAGI.

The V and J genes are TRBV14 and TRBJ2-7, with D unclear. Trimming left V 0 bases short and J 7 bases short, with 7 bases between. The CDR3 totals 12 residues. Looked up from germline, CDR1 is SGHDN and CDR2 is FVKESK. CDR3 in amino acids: CASSQDSWEQYF. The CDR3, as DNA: TGTGCCAGCAGCCAAGACTCCTGGGAGCAGTACTTC.

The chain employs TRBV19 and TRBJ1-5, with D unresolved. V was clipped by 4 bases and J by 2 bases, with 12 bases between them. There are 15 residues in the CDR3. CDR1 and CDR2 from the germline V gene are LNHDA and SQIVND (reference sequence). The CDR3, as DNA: TGTGCCAGTAGTACGTATGATCTAGGCAATCAGCCCCAGCATTTT. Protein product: CASSTYDLGNQPQHF.

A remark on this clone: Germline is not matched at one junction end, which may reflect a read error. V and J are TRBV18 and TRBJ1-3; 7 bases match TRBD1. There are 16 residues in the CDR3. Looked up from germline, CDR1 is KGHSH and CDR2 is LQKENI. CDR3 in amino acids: CASSTTAGGIGDTIYF. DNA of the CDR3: TGTGCCAGCTCCACTACCGCAGGGGGGATTGGAGACACCATATATTTT.

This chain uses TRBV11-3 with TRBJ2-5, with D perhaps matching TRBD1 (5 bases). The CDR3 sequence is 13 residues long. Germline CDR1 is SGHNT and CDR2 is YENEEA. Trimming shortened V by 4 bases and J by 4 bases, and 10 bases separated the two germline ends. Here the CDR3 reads CASSSSGLETQYF. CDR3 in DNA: TGTGCCAGCAGCTCGTCAGGGTTAGAGACCCAGTACTTC.

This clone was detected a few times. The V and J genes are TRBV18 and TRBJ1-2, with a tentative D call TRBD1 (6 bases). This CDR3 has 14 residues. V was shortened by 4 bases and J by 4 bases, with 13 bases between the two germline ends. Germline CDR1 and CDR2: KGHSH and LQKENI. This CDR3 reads CASSLTQGSYGYTF. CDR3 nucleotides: TGTGCCAGCTCACTGACACAGGGCAGCTATGGCTACACCTTC. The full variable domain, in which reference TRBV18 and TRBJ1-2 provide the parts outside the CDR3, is NAGVMQNPRHLVRRRGQEARLRCSPMKGHSHVYWYRQLPEEGLKFMVYLQKENIIDESGMPKERFSAEFPKEGPSILRIQQVVRGDSAAYFCASSLTQGSYGYTFGSGTRLTVV.

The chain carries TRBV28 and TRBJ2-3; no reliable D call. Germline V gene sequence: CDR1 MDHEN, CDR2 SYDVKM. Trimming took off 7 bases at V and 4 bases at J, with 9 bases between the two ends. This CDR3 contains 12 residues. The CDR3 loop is CASTRSSDTQYF. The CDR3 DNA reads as TGTGCCAGCACCCGGAGCTCAGATACGCAGTATTTT.

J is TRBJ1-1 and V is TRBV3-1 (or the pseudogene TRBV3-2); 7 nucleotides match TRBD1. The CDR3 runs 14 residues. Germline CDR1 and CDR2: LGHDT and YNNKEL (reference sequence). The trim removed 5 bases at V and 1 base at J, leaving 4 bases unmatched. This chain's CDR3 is CASSRGQGNTEAFF. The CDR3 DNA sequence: TGTGCCAGCAGCAGGGGGCAGGGGAACACTGAAGCTTTCTTT.

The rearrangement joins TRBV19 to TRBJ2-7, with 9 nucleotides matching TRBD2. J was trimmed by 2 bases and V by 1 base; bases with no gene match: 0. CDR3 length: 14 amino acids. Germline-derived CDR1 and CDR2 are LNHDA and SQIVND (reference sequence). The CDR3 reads CASSIASGAYEQYF. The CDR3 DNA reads TGTGCCAGTAGTATAGCTAGCGGGGCCTACGAGCAGTACTTC. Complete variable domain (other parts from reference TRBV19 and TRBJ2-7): DGGITQSPKYLFRKEGQNVTLSCEQNLNHDAMYWYRQDPGQGLRLIYYSQIVNDFQKGDIAEGYSVSREKKESFPLTVTSAQKNPTAFYLCASSIASGAYEQYFGPGTRLTVT.

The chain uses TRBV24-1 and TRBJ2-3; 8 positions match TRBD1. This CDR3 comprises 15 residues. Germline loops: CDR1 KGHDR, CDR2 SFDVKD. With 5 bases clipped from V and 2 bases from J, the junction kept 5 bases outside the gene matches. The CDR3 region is CATSVDRGSTDTQYF. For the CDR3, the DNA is TGTGCCACCAGTGTCGACAGGGGATCCACAGATACGCAGTATTTT.

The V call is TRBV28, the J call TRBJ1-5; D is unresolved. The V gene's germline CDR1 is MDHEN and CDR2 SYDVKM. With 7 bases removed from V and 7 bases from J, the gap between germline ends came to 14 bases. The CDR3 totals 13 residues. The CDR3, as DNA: TGTGCCAGCACCTCCCTGGGCGGGCAGCCCCAGCATTTT. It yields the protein CASTSLGGQPQHF. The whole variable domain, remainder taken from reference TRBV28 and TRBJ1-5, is DVKVTQSSRYLVKRTGEKVFLECVQDMDHENMFWYRQDPGLGLRLIYFSYDVKMKEKGDIPEGYSVSREKKERFSLILESASTNQTSMYLCASTSLGGQPQHFGDGTRLSIL.

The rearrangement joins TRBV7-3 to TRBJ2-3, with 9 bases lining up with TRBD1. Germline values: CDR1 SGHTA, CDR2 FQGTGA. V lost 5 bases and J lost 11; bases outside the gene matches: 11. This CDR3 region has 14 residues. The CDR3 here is CASSPPGQGRMQYF. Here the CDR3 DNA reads TGTGCCAGCAGCCCCCCCGGACAGGGGAGGATGCAGTATTTT.

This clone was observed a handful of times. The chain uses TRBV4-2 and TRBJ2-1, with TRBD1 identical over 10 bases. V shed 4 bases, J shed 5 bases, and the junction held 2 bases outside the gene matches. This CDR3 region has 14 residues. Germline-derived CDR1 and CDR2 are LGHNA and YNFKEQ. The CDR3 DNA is TGTGCCAGCAGCCCGGGACAGGGGAACAATGAGCAGTTCTTC. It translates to CASSPGQGNNEQFF.

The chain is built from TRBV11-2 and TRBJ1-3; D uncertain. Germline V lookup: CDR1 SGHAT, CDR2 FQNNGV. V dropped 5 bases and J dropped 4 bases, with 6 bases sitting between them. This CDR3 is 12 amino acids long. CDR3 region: CASSLRGNTIYF. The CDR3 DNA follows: TGTGCCAGCAGCCTCAGGGGAAACACCATATATTTT.

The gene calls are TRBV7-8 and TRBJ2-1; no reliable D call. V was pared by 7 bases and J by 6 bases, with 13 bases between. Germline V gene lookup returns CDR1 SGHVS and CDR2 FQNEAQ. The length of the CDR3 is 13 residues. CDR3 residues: CASTPDAINEQFF. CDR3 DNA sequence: TGTGCCAGCACCCCGGACGCAATCAATGAGCAGTTCTTC.

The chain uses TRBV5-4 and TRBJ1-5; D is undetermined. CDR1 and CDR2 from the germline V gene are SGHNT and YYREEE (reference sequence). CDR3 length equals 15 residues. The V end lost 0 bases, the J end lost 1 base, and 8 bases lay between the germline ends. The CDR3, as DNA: TGTGCCAGCAGCTTGGACCCTCAGAGCAATCAGCCCCAGCATTTT. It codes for CASSLDPQSNQPQHF.

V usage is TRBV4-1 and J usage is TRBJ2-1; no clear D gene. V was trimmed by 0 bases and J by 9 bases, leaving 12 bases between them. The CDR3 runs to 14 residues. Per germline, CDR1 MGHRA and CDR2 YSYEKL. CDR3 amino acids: CASSQDRRISEQFF. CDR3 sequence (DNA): TGCGCCAGCAGCCAAGATCGAAGGATTAGTGAGCAGTTCTTC.

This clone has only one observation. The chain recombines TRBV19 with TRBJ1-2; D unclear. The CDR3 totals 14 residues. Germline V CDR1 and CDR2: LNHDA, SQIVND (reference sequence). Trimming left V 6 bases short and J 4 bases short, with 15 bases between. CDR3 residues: CASSPPLGSYGYTF. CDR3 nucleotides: TGTGCCAGTAGCCCCCCGCTGGGTAGCTATGGCTACACCTTC.

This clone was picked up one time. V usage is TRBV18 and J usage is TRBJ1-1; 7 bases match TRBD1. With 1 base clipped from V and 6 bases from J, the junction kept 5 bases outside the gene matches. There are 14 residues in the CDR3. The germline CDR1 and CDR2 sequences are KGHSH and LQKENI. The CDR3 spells CASSPQGAMAEAFF. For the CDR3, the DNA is TGTGCCAGCTCACCACAGGGGGCGATGGCTGAAGCTTTCTTT.

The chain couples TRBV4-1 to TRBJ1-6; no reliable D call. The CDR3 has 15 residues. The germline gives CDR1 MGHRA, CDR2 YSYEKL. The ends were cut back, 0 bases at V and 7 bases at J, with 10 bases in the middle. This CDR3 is CASSQDLMRNSPLHF. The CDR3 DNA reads TGCGCCAGCAGCCAAGACCTCATGCGGAATTCACCCCTCCACTTT.